The source of this T cell receptor beta chain is a study of Graves' ophthalmopathy and Graves' hyperthyroidism. Beta-chain TCR CDR3 regions were amplified from RNA transcripts. Second-round multiplex PCR came after a first-round RT-PCR that employed HTBI primers. TCRdb called the multiplex PCR reads again in MiXCR, with one record for every CDR3 protein. The table has around 1.1 million distinct CDR3 sequences, about two fifths seen once. People with hyperthyroidism were aged 18 to 65 and newly diagnosed, under 2 months' duration. The CDR3 is 18 amino acids. The germline CDR1 and CDR2 sequences are SEHNR and FQNEAQ (reference sequence). V lost 3 bases to trimming and J lost 0 bases, with 15 bases between them. Notes on this clonotype: Just one base apart from a much larger clone, this may be a read error.

The TCR originated in an adult man with Graves' hyperthyroidism. V usage is TRBV7-9 and J usage is TRBJ1-6; a weak D match, TRBD1 (6 bases). Sequencing used peripheral blood or thyroid tissue (not recorded which). CDR3 nucleotide sequence: TGTGCCAGCAGCTTGGGGGGGCAGTCGGGCTCCTATAATTCACCCCTCCACTTT. It yields the protein CASSLGGQSGSYNSPLHF.